The clone carrying this TCR beta chain was observed at least ten times. The antigen is undetermined. This specimen comes from a study of human T cells and chemical hapten exposure. The library attached unique molecular identifiers to individual cDNA molecules. TCRdb reprocessed the RACE reads via MiXCR and lists one record per CDR3 protein. This sample has some 57,000 distinct CDR3 sequences, with approximately 10% found just once. General study points: With regard to DPC sensitization, TCRs above 1 in 1000 frequency did not change.

Time point in this sample: pre-sensitization, week 0. The treatment denotes: therapeutic diphenylcyclopropenone sensitization with weekly scalp DPC. The authors' total RNA extraction used unfractionated whole blood. The TCR was taken from a woman aged 25 to 39 with alopecia areata. Some clones in this sample may be carry-over from other donors' samples. This sample comprised whole blood, obtained in connection with sensitization to the hapten diphenylcyclopropenone (DPC).

This CDR3 is CASSYSGTSGRELFF. The CDR3 region has the DNA TGTGCCAGCAGTTACTCCGGGACTAGCGGTAGGGAGCTGTTTTTT. This chain joins TRBV6-6 and TRBJ2-2; TRBD2 agrees at 11 bases. In germline, CDR1 is MNHNY, CDR2 SVGAGI (reference sequence). The CDR3 has 15 residues. Trimming cost V 0 bases and J 9 bases; bases outside gene matches: 3.